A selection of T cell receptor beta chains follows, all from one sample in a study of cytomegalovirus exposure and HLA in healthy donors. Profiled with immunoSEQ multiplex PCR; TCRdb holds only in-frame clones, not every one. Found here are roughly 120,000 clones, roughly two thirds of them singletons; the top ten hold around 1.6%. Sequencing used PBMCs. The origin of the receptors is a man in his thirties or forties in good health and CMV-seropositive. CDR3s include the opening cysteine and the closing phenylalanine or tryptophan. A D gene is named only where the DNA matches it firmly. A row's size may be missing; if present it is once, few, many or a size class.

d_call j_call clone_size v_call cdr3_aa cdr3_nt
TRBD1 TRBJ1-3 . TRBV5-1 CASKPQGASSGNTIYF TGCGCCAGCAAACCACAGGGGGCTAGCTCTGGAAACACCATATATTTT
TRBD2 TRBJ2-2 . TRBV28 CASSLWREGRDTGELFF TGTGCCAGCAGTTTGTGGCGGGAGGGCCGGGACACCGGGGAGCTGTTTTTT
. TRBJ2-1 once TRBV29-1 CSAGRAGWDEQFF TGCAGCGCCGGAAGGGCAGGGTGGGATGAGCAGTTCTTC
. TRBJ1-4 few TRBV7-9 CASSFGGGFEKLFF TGTGCCAGCAGCTTTGGGGGGGGATTTGAAAAACTGTTTTTT
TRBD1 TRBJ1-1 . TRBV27 CASSEHRGEAEAFF TGTGCCAGCAGTGAACACAGGGGGGAAGCTGAAGCTTTCTTT
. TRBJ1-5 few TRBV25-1 CASSEFGYQPQHF TGTGCCAGCAGTGAATTTGGCTATCAGCCCCAGCATTTT
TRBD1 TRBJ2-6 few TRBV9 CASSVVGQAYSGANVLTF TGTGCCAGCAGCGTAGTGGGACAGGCTTACTCTGGGGCCAACGTCCTGACTTTC
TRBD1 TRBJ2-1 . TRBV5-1 CASSWGGQGNEQFF TGCGCCAGCAGCTGGGGGGGACAGGGAAATGAGCAGTTCTTC
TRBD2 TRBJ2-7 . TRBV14 CASSPRGAGGPYEQYF TGTGCCAGCAGCCCCCGGGGGGCGGGAGGCCCCTACGAGCAGTACTTC
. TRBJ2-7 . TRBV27 CASSLSGESYEQYF TGTGCCAGCAGTTTGTCCGGTGAGTCCTACGAGCAGTACTTC
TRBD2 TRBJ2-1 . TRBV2 CATKKPTSSEQFF TGTGCCACCAAGAAACCGACTAGCAGTGAGCAGTTCTTC
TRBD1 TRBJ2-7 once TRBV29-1 CSVEMGGQGRIYEQYF TGCAGCGTTGAAATGGGGGGACAGGGCCGCATCTACGAGCAGTACTTC
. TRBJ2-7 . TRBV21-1 CASTTEREVPYEQYF TGTGCCAGCACTACGGAGCGGGAGGTACCTTACGAGCAGTACTTC
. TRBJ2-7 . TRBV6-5 CASSPSLYSYEQYF TGTGCCAGCAGCCCTTCCCTCTACTCCTACGAGCAGTACTTC
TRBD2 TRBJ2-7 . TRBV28 CASSPRVAGLYEQYF TGTGCCAGCAGTCCCCGAGTAGCGGGACTTTACGAGCAGTACTTC
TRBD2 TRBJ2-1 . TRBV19 CASRLAGGTHNEQFF TGTGCCAGTAGGTTAGCGGGAGGGACACACAATGAGCAGTTCTTC
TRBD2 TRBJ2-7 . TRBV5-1 CASRAGVYEQYF TGCGCCAGCAGAGCGGGAGTGTACGAGCAGTACTTC
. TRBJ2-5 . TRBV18 CASSPPNGWETQYF TGTGCCAGCTCACCACCGAACGGGTGGGAGACCCAGTACTTC
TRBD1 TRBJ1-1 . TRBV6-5 CASSHRTGAAEAFF TGTGCCAGCAGCCACCGGACAGGGGCGGCTGAAGCTTTCTTT
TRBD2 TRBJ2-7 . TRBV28 CASTLAGGGYEQYF TGTGCCAGCACCCTAGCGGGAGGGGGCTACGAGCAGTACTTC
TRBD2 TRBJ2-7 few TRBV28 CASSFAALAGNEQYF TGTGCCAGCAGTTTCGCTGCCCTAGCGGGAAACGAGCAGTACTTC
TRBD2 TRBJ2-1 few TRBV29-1 CSVMSGRAYNEQFF TGCAGCGTCATGAGCGGGAGGGCCTACAATGAGCAGTTCTTC
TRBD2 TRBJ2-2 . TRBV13 CASKGLAGTGELFF TGTGCCAGCAAGGGACTAGCGGGCACCGGGGAGCTGTTTTTT
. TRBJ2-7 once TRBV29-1 CSVEDSGTYSFQQYF TGCAGCGTTGAAGATTCAGGGACATATTCTTTCCAGCAGTACTTC
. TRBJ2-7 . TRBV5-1 CASSLGSQGISWEQYF TGCGCCAGCAGCTTGGGGAGTCAGGGAATTTCGTGGGAGCAGTACTTC
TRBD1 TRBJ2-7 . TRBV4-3 CASSQDLGGATAPEQYF TGCGCCAGCAGCCAAGATTTAGGGGGCGCAACAGCGCCCGAGCAGTACTTC
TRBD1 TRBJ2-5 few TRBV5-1 CASSSTGALQEQYF TGCGCCAGCAGCTCGACAGGGGCTTTGCAGGAGCAGTACTTC
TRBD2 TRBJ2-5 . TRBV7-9 CASSPGLAGGETQYF TGTGCCAGCAGCCCCGGCCTAGCGGGCGGGGAGACCCAGTACTTC
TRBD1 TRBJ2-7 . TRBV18 CASSPQEGQVRWQYF TGTGCCAGCTCACCTCAGGAGGGACAGGTCCGTTGGCAGTACTTC